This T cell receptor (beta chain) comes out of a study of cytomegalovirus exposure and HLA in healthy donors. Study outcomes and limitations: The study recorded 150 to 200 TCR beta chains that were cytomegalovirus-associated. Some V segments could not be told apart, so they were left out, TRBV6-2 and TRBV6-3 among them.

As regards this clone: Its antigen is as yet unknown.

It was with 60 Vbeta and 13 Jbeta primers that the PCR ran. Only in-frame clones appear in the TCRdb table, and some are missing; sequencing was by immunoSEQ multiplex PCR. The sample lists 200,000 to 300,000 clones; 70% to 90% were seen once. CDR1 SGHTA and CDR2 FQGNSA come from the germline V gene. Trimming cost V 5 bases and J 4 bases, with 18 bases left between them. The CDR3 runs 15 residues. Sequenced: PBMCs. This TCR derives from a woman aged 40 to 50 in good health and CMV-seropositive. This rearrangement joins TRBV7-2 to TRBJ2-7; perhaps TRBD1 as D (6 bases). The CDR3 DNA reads TGTGCCAGCAGCAACAGGGAGAGGGGTATTTACGAGCAGTACTTC. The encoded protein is CASSNRERGIYEQYF.